Below are 30 T cell receptor beta chains sequenced from a single sample in a study of blood T cells in healthy people across ages. With a J-beta primer mix and a sample-barcoded 5' primer, a second PCR ran roughly 6 to 12 cycles. TCRdb re-analysed the 5' RACE reads in MiXCR, keeping a single row per CDR3 protein. The data contain roughly 1.6 million distinct CDR3 sequences, about 32% of them singletons. Sequenced input: blood. The receptors were gathered from a woman aged 25-40 years in good health.

This clonotype has more than one count but fewer than ten. The J gene is TRBJ1-1, the V gene TRBV20-1, with D tentatively TRBD1 (5 bases). CDR3 length equals 16 residues. V was cut by 2 bases and J by 3 bases, with 19 bases left in between. Germline V lookup: CDR1 DFQATT, CDR2 SNEGSKA (reference sequence). The chain's CDR3 is CSARSIGGGTHTEAFF. The CDR3 coding sequence is TGCAGTGCTAGATCGATAGGAGGAGGGACCCACACTGAAGCTTTCTTT.

This clonotype was recorded many times. The chain joins TRBV10-3 to TRBJ2-3, with D possibly matching TRBD1 (5 bases). V was pared by 3 bases and J by 1 base, with 14 bases between. Germline V gene data show CDR1 as ENHRY and CDR2 as SYGVKD. The CDR3 sequence is 16 residues long. Here the CDR3 DNA reads TGTGCCATCAGTGACAAGGGGCTCTCGGGCACAGATACGCAGTATTTT. Encoded protein: CAISDKGLSGTDTQYF.

Points on this clonotype: Relative to the germline gene, one junction end is altered; a read error may explain this. The V gene is TRBV30, the J gene TRBJ2-3; D perhaps matches TRBD1 (5 bases). Looked up from germline, CDR1 is GTSNPN and CDR2 is SVGIG (reference sequence). The length of the CDR3 is 11 residues. CDR3 nucleotides: TGTGCCTGGACAGACACAGGTACGCAGTATTTT. Translated: CAWTDTGTQYF.

Details on this clonotype: The junction departs from germline at one end; a sequencing error may be responsible. The rearrangement links TRBV28 to TRBJ2-5, with unresolved D. The CDR3 loop spans 14 amino acids. Germline assignment: CDR1 MDHEN and CDR2 SYDVKM. The CDR3 region is CACSTFDGQETQYF. The CDR3 DNA reads TGTGCCTGCAGTACATTCGACGGCCAAGAGACCCAGTACTTC.

There are a few counts of this clonotype. The gene calls are TRBV5-6 and TRBJ2-1; D is possibly TRBD2 (6 bases). The V end lost 0 bases, the J end lost 6 bases, and 10 bases lay between the germline ends. The CDR3 spans 14 residues. CDR1 and CDR2 from the germline V gene are SGHDT and YYEEEE. In nucleotides, the CDR3 is TGTGCCAGCAGCTTGGAGGCTAGCGCCAATGAGCAGTTCTTC. Its translation: CASSLEASANEQFF.

This clonotype has only a few counts. This chain connects TRBV7-2 to TRBJ1-2; tentatively, D is TRBD1 (6 bases). V dropped 5 bases and J dropped 3 bases, with 28 bases sitting between them. Germline V CDR1 and CDR2: SGHTA, FQGNSA. The CDR3 length is 19 residues. CDR3 residues: CASSLTYWGGSEGDYGYTF. The CDR3 nucleotides read TGTGCCAGCAGCCTAACCTACTGGGGCGGGTCAGAGGGGGACTATGGCTACACCTTC. Drawing the rest from reference TRBV7-2 and TRBJ1-2, the complete variable domain is GAGVSQSPSNKVTEKGKDVELRCDPISGHTALYWYRQSLGQGLEFLIYFQGNSAPDKSGLPSDRFSAERTGGSVSTLTIQRTQQEDSAVYLCASSLTYWGGSEGDYGYTFGSGTRLTVV.

The V gene is TRBV10-3, the J gene TRBJ1-5; D remains ambiguous. Germline-derived CDR1 and CDR2 are ENHRY and SYGVKD. The CDR3 runs 14 residues. The V gene lost 2 bases and the J gene lost 3 bases, with 8 bases spanning the gap. The CDR3 region is CAISEDGYNQPQHF. As DNA, the CDR3 is TGTGCCATCAGTGAGGACGGTTACAATCAGCCCCAGCATTTT.

This clonotype was seen a handful of times. The V and J genes are TRBV3-1 and TRBJ1-6; D remains ambiguous. Trimming took 3 bases from V and 6 from J, leaving 9 bases between them. Looked up from germline, CDR1 is LGHDT and CDR2 is YNNKEL (reference sequence). CDR3 length equals 14 residues. CDR3 sequence reads: CASSHLEGNSPLHF. The CDR3 region has the DNA TGTGCCAGCAGCCACCTTGAGGGTAATTCACCCCTCCACTTT.

This clonotype was counted at least ten times. The DNA of the CDR3 is TGCAGCGCCGGGCGGACAGGGGGAGGCAATGAGCAGTTCTTC. Translated: CSAGRTGGGNEQFF. This chain uses TRBV29-1 with TRBJ2-1, with 10 bases matching TRBD1. The junction had 9 bases not matched to a gene; V was cut back by 7 bases and J by 6 bases. Germline V gene sequence: CDR1 SQVTM, CDR2 ANQGSEA. The CDR3 is made up of 14 amino acids.

This clonotype has a count of ten or more. The chain carries TRBV6-2 or TRBV6-3 and TRBJ2-7; 11 nucleotides agree with TRBD2. CDR3 length equals 14 residues. Trimming removed 5 bases from V and 2 bases from J; junction bases left unmatched: 2. Germline CDR1 and CDR2: MNHEY and SVGEGT. The CDR3 DNA sequence: TGTGCCAGCAGTAGACTAGCGGGGACCTACGAGCAGTACTTC. This sequence encodes CASSRLAGTYEQYF.

Points on this clonotype: The junction departs from the called germline gene at one end, perhaps through a read error. V is TRBV5-1 and J is TRBJ2-1, with D maybe TRBD1 (5 bases). The CDR3 covers 13 residues. Germline V lookup: CDR1 SGHRS, CDR2 YFSETQ. The CDR3 loop reads CASSLFDSNGQFF. CDR3 in DNA: TGCGCCAGCAGCTTGTTTGACAGCAATGGGCAGTTCTTC.

There are a few counts of this clonotype. The chain joins TRBV6-1 to TRBJ2-7; D is perhaps TRBD1 or TRBD2 (5 bases each). Germline CDR1 reads MNHNS; CDR2 reads SASEGT. V gave up 2 bases and J gave up 2 bases, with 19 bases separating them. CDR3 length: 17 residues. The CDR3 DNA follows: TGTGCCAGCAGTGAATTTGGTACGGGACGGCTGCCCTACGAGCAGTACTTC. Amino acid sequence: CASSEFGTGRLPYEQYF.

Many counts were recorded for this clonotype. The gene calls are TRBV7-9 and TRBJ1-2, with 7 bases fitting TRBD1. The germline CDR1 and CDR2 sequences are SEHNR and FQNEAQ (reference sequence). The CDR3 is made up of 12 amino acids. V was pared by 3 bases and J by 6 bases, with 1 base of the junction left unmatched. CDR3 amino acids: CASSLTGHGYTF. Here the CDR3 DNA reads TGTGCCAGCAGCTTGACAGGGCATGGCTACACCTTC. The variable domain in full, with the rest retrieved from reference TRBV7-9 and TRBJ1-2, is DTGVSQNPRHKITKRGQNVTFRCDPISEHNRLYWYRQTLGQGPEFLTYFQNEAQLEKSRLLSDRFSAERPKGSFSTLEIQRTEQGDSAMYLCASSLTGHGYTFGSGTRLTVV.

J is TRBJ2-5 and V is TRBV7-3, with TRBD2 matching 7 bases. This CDR3 comprises 15 residues. V was clipped by 5 bases and J by 5 bases; unmatched bases: 11. CDR1 is SGHTA, CDR2 FQGTGA, per germline. CDR3 nucleotide sequence: TGTGCCAGCAGCATGAGCGGGGTCCCCGGGGAGACCCAGTACTTC. It is translated as CASSMSGVPGETQYF.

The chain is built from TRBV5-1 and TRBJ2-3; D may be TRBD2 (7 bases). This CDR3 has 14 amino acids. Trimming took 6 bases from V and 1 from J, leaving 12 bases between them. Per germline, CDR1 SGHRS and CDR2 YFSETQ. CDR3 loop: CASKGGAGTDTQYF. The CDR3, as DNA: TGCGCCAGCAAAGGGGGGGCGGGCACAGATACGCAGTATTTT.

This clonotype occurred many times. The CDR3 region has the DNA TGCGCCAGCAGCCAAGATAACTTGAGCGGGACGACGGCCTACGAGCAGTACTTC. Translated, it gives CASSQDNLSGTTAYEQYF. This sequence joins TRBV4-1 and TRBJ2-7; 7 nucleotides line up with TRBD2. The CDR3 consists of 18 residues. The J segment lost 2 bases and the V segment lost 0 bases, leaving 13 bases of the junction unmatched. Germline CDR1 and CDR2: MGHRA and YSYEKL.

The CDR3 DNA is TGTGCCAGCAGCTCTAAGAGGACAGGGGCCCACGAGCAGTACTTC. It yields the protein CASSSKRTGAHEQYF. The chain employs TRBV7-6 and TRBJ2-1; 9 bases map to TRBD1. The J call could be wrong; TRBJ2-7 is a better fit for the DNA end. Germline assignment: CDR1 SGHVS and CDR2 FNYEAQ. The CDR3 has 15 amino acids.

This clonotype showed up just a few times. The chain links TRBV29-1 to TRBJ2-5; D remains unclear. The CDR3 runs to 10 residues. Germline CDR1 SQVTM, CDR2 ANQGSEA. The CDR3 reads CRRVRETQYF. Here the CDR3 DNA reads TGCCGACGCGTAAGAGAGACCCAGTACTTC.

The V call is TRBV28, the J call TRBJ2-3; 16 nucleotides match TRBD2. The length of the CDR3 is 16 residues. Germline CDR1 MDHEN, CDR2 SYDVKM. Trimming took 9 bases from V and 3 from J; bases not matched to a gene: 6. Here the CDR3 reads CASGTSGRAGTDTQYF. The CDR3 nucleotides are TGTGCCAGTGGGACTAGCGGGAGGGCCGGTACAGATACGCAGTATTTT.

As to this clonotype: This may be a read error, as it is one base from a much larger clone. The CDR3 reads CASSSGDSYNEQFF. CDR3 nucleotide sequence: TGTGCCAGCAGTTCGGGGGATTCCTACAATGAGCAGTTCTTC. The genes are TRBV27 and TRBJ2-1; a weak D match, TRBD2 (6 bases). CDR3 size: 14 residues. V dropped 4 bases and J dropped 1 base, with 8 bases sitting between them. Germline V gene lookup returns CDR1 MNHEY and CDR2 SMNVEV (reference sequence).

This clonotype was picked up many times. The rearrangement links TRBV6-6 to TRBJ2-7; 7 bases are shared with TRBD1. Trimming at V came to 2 bases and at J to 4 bases, leaving 11 bases not matched to a gene. Germline V gene data show CDR1 as MNHNY and CDR2 as SVGAGI (reference sequence). CDR3 length equals 16 residues. In DNA form, the CDR3 reads TGTGCCAGCAGTTACGGCCACCGGGACAGAAGATACGAGCAGTACTTC. This gives the protein CASSYGHRDRRYEQYF.

This clonotype was counted at least ten times. DNA of the CDR3: TGCAGCGTTGAAGTGCTTAGGGGGAATGAGCAGTTCTTC. Its protein is CSVEVLRGNEQFF. This chain links TRBV29-1 with TRBJ2-1; D might be TRBD1 (6 bases). From germline, CDR1 is SQVTM and CDR2 ANQGSEA. The CDR3 extends over 13 amino acids. V was clipped by 1 base and J by 7 bases, with 11 bases between them.

This clonotype was seen a handful of times. An end of the junction does not agree with germline; a read error may underlie this. This chain joins TRBV5-1 and TRBJ2-3; D could derive from TRBD1 or TRBD2 (6 bases each). Germline values: CDR1 SGHRS, CDR2 YFSETQ. This CDR3 has 14 residues. CDR3 DNA sequence: TGTGCCAGCAGTTCAACGGGGGCCACAGATACGCAGTATTTT. This sequence encodes CASSSTGATDTQYF.

V and J are TRBV20-1 and TRBJ2-7; D gene ambiguous. With 6 bases removed from V and 0 bases from J, the gap between germline ends came to 6 bases. CDR1 and CDR2 (germline): DFQATT, SNEGSKA (reference sequence). The CDR3 has 11 amino acids. The CDR3 DNA reads as TGCAGTGCCGGGCCCTCCTACGAGCAGTACTTC. It translates to CSAGPSYEQYF.

This clonotype was seen a few times. The rearrangement joins TRBV6-5 to TRBJ2-7; possibly TRBD2 for D (6 bases). This CDR3 comprises 16 residues. Germline CDR1 MNHEY, CDR2 SVGAGI. V shed 0 bases and J shed 2 bases, with 14 bases lying between them. The CDR3 protein is CASSYSRRERTYEQYF. In DNA form, the CDR3 reads TGTGCCAGCAGTTACTCGAGGAGGGAGCGGACCTACGAGCAGTACTTC.

The genes are TRBV12-3 or TRBV12-4 and TRBJ2-1; D possibly corresponds to TRBD1 (6 bases). This CDR3 has 14 residues. Deletions cut 2 bases from V and 7 bases from J, with 12 bases between. CDR3 DNA: TGTGCCAGCAGTTTATTACCAGGGGCAAATGAGCAGTTCTTC. Encoded protein: CASSLLPGANEQFF.

A remark on this clonotype: Since a much larger clone is just one base distant, this may be a read error. The chain employs TRBV29-1 and TRBJ2-5; D may be TRBD1 (6 bases). The J call may not be correct, given that the DNA end is closer to TRBJ2-7. CDR3 length equals 13 residues. Germline CDR1 reads SQVTM; CDR2 reads ANQGSEA. This CDR3 is CSVWQGPRGEQYF. In nucleotides, the CDR3 is TGCAGCGTTTGGCAGGGGCCTAGGGGCGAGCAGTACTTC.

This sequence joins TRBV20-1 and TRBJ2-4; 7 nucleotides line up with TRBD2. The J call is in doubt because the DNA end fits TRBJ2-7 better. The CDR3 has 16 residues. CDR1 DFQATT and CDR2 SNEGSKA come from the germline V gene (reference sequence). CDR3 in DNA: TGCAGTGCTAGACGAGCGGGGCGGGACCTAACCTACGAGCAGTACTTC. This gives the protein CSARRAGRDLTYEQYF.

The chain uses TRBV12-3 or TRBV12-4 and TRBJ1-5; unclear D gene. CDR3 length: 14 amino acids. The V end lost 6 bases, the J end lost 2 bases, and 11 bases lay between the germline ends. The CDR3 DNA is TGTGCCAGCAGCAAATCCGACGGCAATCAGCCCCAGCATTTT. It is translated as CASSKSDGNQPQHF.

In this sample, this clonotype turned up a few times. The chain has TRBV20-1 and TRBJ2-3, with 10 bases fitting TRBD1. There are 13 residues in the CDR3. CDR1 and CDR2 (germline): DFQATT, SNEGSKA (reference sequence). CDR3 nucleotide sequence: TGCAGCGCTGACAGGGGGCTGGAAGATACGCAGTATTTT. Residues: CSADRGLEDTQYF.